These T cell receptor beta chains were read from a single sample in a study of T cells in Graves' hyperthyroidism and ophthalmopathy. TCRdb re-analysed the multiplex PCR reads in MiXCR, keeping a single row per CDR3 protein. The repertoire holds about 270,000 distinct CDR3 sequences, 20% to 25% seen once, with about 60% in the top ten. Sequenced: blood. The receptors derive from a man aged 25 to 45 with Graves' ophthalmopathy. CDR3s include the opening cysteine and the closing phenylalanine or tryptophan. Fields, in order: J gene, clone size, D gene, CDR3 length, V gene, CDR3 DNA, CDR3 protein. A D gene is named only where the DNA matches it firmly. A clone size is listed for some rows: how often the clone was seen (once, few, many), or a class if it is expanded.

J: TRBJ2-5; size: few; D: NA; length: 14; V: TRBV27; DNA: TGTGCCAGCAGTTTAACAGGGACAAAAGAGACCCAGTACTTC; CDR3: CASSLTGTKETQYF
J: TRBJ2-6; size: few; D: TRBD2; length: 16; V: TRBV5-1; DNA: TGCGCCAGCAGGGTAGCGGGAGTAAGTGGGGCCAACGTCTTGACTTTC; CDR3: CASRVAGVSGANVLTF
J: TRBJ2-7; size: few; D: TRBD2; length: 14; V: TRBV7-3; DNA: TGTGCCAGCAGCCTGTCAGCGGGAGCCAACGAGCAGTACTTC; CDR3: CASSLSAGANEQYF
J: TRBJ2-3; size: NA; D: NA; length: 15; V: TRBV10-3; DNA: TGTGCCATCAGTGAACGGATATCTAGCACAGATACGCAGTATTTT; CDR3: CAISERISSTDTQYF
J: TRBJ1-6; size: NA; D: NA; length: 15; V: TRBV27; DNA: TGTGCCAGCAGTACATCCGGGACCCGAAATTCACCCCTCCACTTT; CDR3: CASSTSGTRNSPLHF
J: TRBJ1-1; size: few; D: NA; length: 14; V: TRBV6-2/TRBV6-3; DNA: TGTGCCAGCAGTTACTCGGTACAGAACACTGAAGCTTTCTTT; CDR3: CASSYSVQNTEAFF
J: TRBJ2-3; size: many; D: NA; length: 14; V: TRBV2; DNA: TGTGCCAGCAGTCGGTCAGGGAGCACAGATACGCAGTATTTT; CDR3: CASSRSGSTDTQYF
J: TRBJ1-1; size: many; D: TRBD1; length: 15; V: TRBV3-1; DNA: TGTGCCAGCAGCCCGGACAGGGGAATGAACACTGAAGCTTTCTTT; CDR3: CASSPDRGMNTEAFF
J: TRBJ2-1; size: NA; D: NA; length: 14; V: TRBV7-9; DNA: TGTGCCAGCAGCTTAGGCGGGTACCACAATGAGCAGTTCTTC; CDR3: CASSLGGYHNEQFF
J: TRBJ1-2; size: NA; D: TRBD1; length: 14; V: TRBV14; DNA: TGTGCCAGCAGCCAAGCAGGGACAGTGAGAGGCTACACCTTC; CDR3: CASSQAGTVRGYTF
J: TRBJ2-5; size: few; D: NA; length: 15; V: TRBV7-6; DNA: TGTGCCAGCAGCTTAGTAGGGACTCTCCAAGAGACCCAGTACTTC; CDR3: CASSLVGTLQETQYF
J: TRBJ1-1; size: NA; D: NA; length: 12; V: TRBV20-1; DNA: TGCAGGTTCTTGGGGTTGAACACTGAAGCTTTCTTT; CDR3: CRFLGLNTEAFF
J: TRBJ2-7; size: NA; D: NA; length: 13; V: TRBV30; DNA: TGTGCCTGCCGACGGGACCTCTCCTACGAGCAGTACTTC; CDR3: CACRRDLSYEQYF
J: TRBJ2-2; size: many; D: NA; length: 18; V: TRBV2; DNA: TGTGCCAGCAGGACATCCTCGTGGAGGGCATCGAACACCGGGGAGCTGTTTTTT; CDR3: CASRTSSWRASNTGELFF
J: TRBJ2-1; size: NA; D: TRBD1; length: 15; V: TRBV5-6; DNA: TGTGCCAGCAGCTTCGGGACAGGGGTGTACAATGAGCAGTTCTTC; CDR3: CASSFGTGVYNEQFF
J: TRBJ2-7; size: many; D: NA; length: 12; V: TRBV28; DNA: TGTGCCAGCAGTTTGAAGGATGGGGAGCAGTACTTC; CDR3: CASSLKDGEQYF
J: TRBJ2-3; size: NA; D: NA; length: 12; V: TRBV6-1; DNA: TGTGCCAGCAGGAGACTCACAGATACGCAGTATTTT; CDR3: CASRRLTDTQYF
J: TRBJ1-5; size: NA; D: NA; length: 18; V: TRBV5-1; DNA: TGCGCCAGCAGCTCGCCCCCGGGGGGGGTCCACCCCCATCAGCCCCAGCATTTT; CDR3: CASSSPPGGVHPHQPQHF
J: TRBJ2-7; size: NA; D: NA; length: 14; V: TRBV6-1; DNA: TGTGCCAGCAGCTTCAGGGGCGGCTCCTACGAGCAGTACTTC; CDR3: CASSFRGGSYEQYF
J: TRBJ2-5; size: many; D: TRBD2; length: 15; V: TRBV2; DNA: TGTGCCACAGGGCGGGAGGGCCCTATTGGTGAGACCCAGTACTTC; CDR3: CATGREGPIGETQYF
J: TRBJ2-2; size: NA; D: TRBD1; length: 15; V: TRBV6-1; DNA: TGTGCCAGCAGGGACAGGACAGGGAACACCGGGGAGCTGTTTTTT; CDR3: CASRDRTGNTGELFF
J: TRBJ2-7; size: NA; D: NA; length: 14; V: TRBV12-5; DNA: TGTGCTACGATGGATGGGTTCGGCGCCTACGAGCAGTACTTC; CDR3: CATMDGFGAYEQYF
J: TRBJ2-1; size: many; D: NA; length: 13; V: TRBV11-2; DNA: TGTGCCAGCACCCTAAACTGGGGGAGTGAGCAGTTCTTC; CDR3: CASTLNWGSEQFF
J: TRBJ2-3; size: NA; D: NA; length: 14; V: TRBV12-3/TRBV12-4; DNA: TGTGCCAGCAGGGCCCACCGGGGCACAGATACGCAGTATTTT; CDR3: CASRAHRGTDTQYF
J: TRBJ1-1; size: once; D: NA; length: 13; V: TRBV7-9; DNA: TGTGCCAGCAGCCTCCTTACAGGGTCTGAAGCTTTCTTT; CDR3: CASSLLTGSEAFF
J: TRBJ2-7; size: NA; D: NA; length: 15; V: TRBV4-1; DNA: TGCGCCAGCAGTCAAGATCGGGCGGGACTCTACAAGCAGTACTTC; CDR3: CASSQDRAGLYKQYF
J: TRBJ2-1; size: many; D: TRBD2; length: 16; V: TRBV20-1; DNA: TGCAGTGCTGAAAATAGCGGGAGTAACGCCTACAATGAGCAGTTCTTC; CDR3: CSAENSGSNAYNEQFF
J: TRBJ2-2; size: NA; D: NA; length: 16; V: TRBV5-5; DNA: TGTGCCAGCAGCTCCAGTTTGGGGGAGCCGGTCGGGGAGCTGTTTTTT; CDR3: CASSSSLGEPVGELFF
J: TRBJ2-2; size: few; D: NA; length: 15; V: TRBV15; DNA: TGTGCCACCAGCAGAACCCGAGGGGCCACCGGGGAGCTGTTTTTT; CDR3: CATSRTRGATGELFF
J: TRBJ1-3; size: many; D: NA; length: 15; V: TRBV6-1; DNA: TGTGCCAGCAGGACGGACGGATACTCTGGAAACACCATATATTTT; CDR3: CASRTDGYSGNTIYF
J: TRBJ2-1; size: few; D: NA; length: 13; V: TRBV18; DNA: TGTGCCAGCTCATCATCTCGAGGGGGGGAGCAGTTCTTC; CDR3: CASSSSRGGEQFF
J: TRBJ2-7; size: NA; D: NA; length: 15; V: TRBV15; DNA: TGTGCCACCAGCAGACGGAGCAGGGGGGCATCCGAGCAGTACTTC; CDR3: CATSRRSRGASEQYF
J: TRBJ1-5; size: few; D: TRBD1; length: 17; V: TRBV28; DNA: TGTGCCAGCAGTCCCTTGGACAGGGCCTTTGGCAATCAGCCCCAGCATTTT; CDR3: CASSPLDRAFGNQPQHF
J: TRBJ1-5; size: NA; D: TRBD1; length: 14; V: TRBV28; DNA: TGTGCCAGCAGGGGGGGGACAGGGGGTTCGACCCAGCATTTT; CDR3: CASRGGTGGSTQHF
J: TRBJ1-4; size: few; D: NA; length: 14; V: TRBV20-1; DNA: TGCAGTGCTAGAGTCTGGGACAAAAATGAAAAACTGTTTTTT; CDR3: CSARVWDKNEKLFF
J: TRBJ1-6; size: few; D: NA; length: 14; V: TRBV12-3/TRBV12-4; DNA: TGTGCCAGCAGCCGGAACAGGGAGGATTCACCCCTCCACTTT; CDR3: CASSRNREDSPLHF